The source of this TCR beta chain is a study of T cell responses to AZD1222 COVID-19 vaccine. Findings of the study overall: The donor cohort was predominantly white British with a female majority, and clonal diversity may have been underestimated.

Points on this clone: Its target is not known.

The CDR3 is 11 amino acids. The V end lost 0 bases, the J end lost 6 bases, and 3 bases lay between the germline ends. Germline V CDR1 and CDR2: SGHTS, YDEGEE. TCRdb keeps only in-frame clones here, not all; method: immunoSEQ multiplex PCR. The profile shows some 150,000 clones, approximately 85% of them singletons. This specimen was peripheral blood, taken on day 0 of MenACWY control vaccination. The TCR comes from an adult in good health. The V call is TRBV5-8, the J call TRBJ1-1; D call uncertain. The CDR3 nucleotides are TGTGCCAGCAGCTTGGTGGCTGAAGCTTTCTTT. Translation gives CASSLVAEAFF.